The source of this T cell receptor beta chain is a study of vaccination and CD4 T cells after COVID-19. Concerning this clonotype itself: Its antigen is not known.

Time point defined: late sampling 161 to 241 days after vaccination in three convalescent patients. Sample treatment: roughly 10-day PBMC culture with coronavirus spike peptide pools or control peptides (ViraFEST assay). In the ViraFEST assay, peptide-pool expansion preceded TCR sequencing of expanded clonotypes. Per well, 1.5 million to 2.5 million PBMCs were cultured in the presence of 9 to 10 IU/ml IL-2 and 9.5 to 10 ug/ml peptide pools. This CDR3 region has 16 residues. Sequenced with the Oncomine TCR Beta short-read assay was DNA taken from cultured CD4+ T cells. Via MiXCR, TCRdb re-called the PCR reads, giving one row per CDR3 protein. The sample shows around 27,000 distinct CDR3 sequences, approximately 28% of them seen only once. Overall study findings and caveats: Reactive clone data from convalescent patients indicated a median of approximately 86% appearing only post-vaccination.

Sequences were derived from CD4+ T cells from blood, cultured in vitro, sampled about 7 months after SARS-CoV-2 vaccination. The sequence derives from a human donor who had recovered from COVID-19. This sequence joins TRBV12-1 and TRBJ2-7; whether TRBD1, the table's D call, matches the DNA was not checked. TRBV12-1 is given as a pseudogene. CDR3 sequence: CASSFVPGTGDYEQYF. Here the CDR3 DNA reads TGTGCCAGCAGCTTTGTGCCCGGGACAGGGGACTACGAGCAGTACTTC.